The 31 T cell receptor beta chains listed next were all sequenced from one sample in a study of cytomegalovirus exposure and HLA in healthy donors listed by TCRdb under 2017. Library preparation employed the immunoSEQ multiplex PCR assay. The multiplex PCR relied on a mix of 60 forward primers for TCR Vbeta segments and 13 reverse primers for TCR Jbeta segments. The immuneACCESS repertoire file appears here via TCRdb, limited to in-frame rearrangements. These files lack a portion of the clones; in checked studies, under half of the deficit traces to unresolved V genes, and the cause of the others is not known. Across this sample there are around 200,000 clones, with 84% seen only once. About 1.3% of the sample is held by the ten biggest clonotypes. Sequencing was done on a sample of PBMCs. The source of these receptors is a girl aged 2-10 years in good health and CMV-seropositive.

The rearrangement links TRBV5-1 to TRBJ2-7; 7 bases agree with TRBD2. The CDR3 contains 15 residues. V gave up 4 bases and J gave up 7 bases; unmatched junction bases: 14. Per the germline V gene, CDR1 is SGHRS and CDR2 is YFSETQ. As DNA, the CDR3 is TGCGCCAGCAGCCGGGTCCTGGGCGCCGGGGGGGAGCAGTACTTC. Protein sequence: CASSRVLGAGGEQYF.

This clone has just a few counts. CDR3 protein: CASSEALSWNNEQFF. In DNA form, the CDR3 reads TGTGCCAGCAGTGAAGCTCTTAGCTGGAACAATGAGCAGTTCTTC. The V call is TRBV2, the J call TRBJ2-1; the D is unclear. Germline CDR1 is SNHLY and CDR2 is FYNNEI. This CDR3 is built from 15 residues. Trimming removed 0 bases from V and 5 bases from J, with 11 bases in between.

The chain is built from TRBV30 and TRBJ1-6; D is perhaps TRBD1 (5 bases). V lost 2 bases and J lost 5, with 7 bases in between. The CDR3 has 13 amino acids. Germline V gives CDR1 GTSNPN, CDR2 SVGIG (reference sequence). The CDR3 DNA reads as TGTGCCTGGAGTACAGGAAATAATTCACCCCTCCACTTT. Residues: CAWSTGNNSPLHF. Together with reference TRBV30 and TRBJ1-6, the CDR3 gives the full variable domain: SQTIHQWPATLVQPVGSPLSLECTVEGTSNPNLYWYRQAAGRGLQLLFYSVGIGQISSEVPQNLSASRPQDRQFILSSKKLLLSDSGFYLCAWSTGNNSPLHFGNGTRLTVT.

This clone was observed once. The gene calls are TRBV13 and TRBJ2-3, with a tentative D call TRBD1 (6 bases). This CDR3 is 14 amino acids long. Germline V gene sequence: CDR1 PRHDT, CDR2 FYEKMQ (reference sequence). The ends were cut back, 5 bases at V and 11 bases at J, with 20 bases in the middle. CDR3 loop: CASSVYRVIPWQYF. CDR3 DNA sequence: TGTGCCAGCAGCGTATACAGGGTGATCCCTTGGCAGTATTTT.

The chain employs TRBV10-3 and TRBJ1-1, with D possibly matching TRBD1 (5 bases). V was trimmed by 8 bases and J by 1 base, leaving 14 bases between them. The germline V gene has CDR1 ENHRY and CDR2 SYGVKD. CDR3 length equals 14 residues. CDR3: CAIGQMMANTEAFF. The CDR3 DNA reads as TGTGCCATCGGACAAATGATGGCGAACACTGAAGCTTTCTTT.

V gene TRBV27 combines with J gene TRBJ2-7, with 8 bases that match TRBD1. The germline gives CDR1 MNHEY, CDR2 SMNVEV (reference sequence). The V segment lost 0 bases and the J segment 2 bases; nucleotides outside the gene matches: 9. This CDR3 is 17 amino acids long. The CDR3 reads CASSLSFGQGRAYEQYF. The CDR3 DNA reads as TGTGCCAGCAGTTTATCCTTCGGACAGGGCCGAGCCTACGAGCAGTACTTC.

Here the CDR3 reads CASSTSGTSGSEQFF. Written as DNA, the CDR3 is TGTGCCAGCAGCACTTCCGGGACTAGCGGGAGTGAGCAGTTCTTC. The chain links TRBV9 to TRBJ2-1, with TRBD2 matching 14 bases. Trimming at V came to 4 bases and at J to 9 bases, leaving 6 bases not matched to a gene. The CDR3 has 15 amino acids. Looked up from germline, CDR1 is SGDLS and CDR2 is YYNGEE.

The DNA for the CDR3 is TGCGCCAGCAGGGGAACGGGGGGCGCGCCCACAGATACGCAGTATTTT. Translated, it gives CASRGTGGAPTDTQYF. The chain links TRBV5-1 to TRBJ2-3; D may be TRBD2 (7 bases). The CDR3 totals 16 residues. Germline values: CDR1 SGHRS, CDR2 YFSETQ. The germline V and J ends were trimmed by 5 bases and 2 bases, with 18 bases remaining between them.

Remarks on this clone: Other DNA sequences from this sample encode an identical CDR3 as well. The chain links TRBV28 to TRBJ1-5, with D tentatively TRBD1 (6 bases). From germline, CDR1 is MDHEN and CDR2 SYDVKM. CDR3 length: 13 amino acids. Trimming pared 6 bases from V and 7 bases from J, leaving 13 bases between. The CDR3 loop reads CASSLLTGQPQHF. CDR3 DNA: TGTGCCAGCAGCCTATTGACAGGCCAGCCCCAGCATTTT.

V usage is TRBV13 and J usage is TRBJ2-2; 8 bases are shared with TRBD2. The V gene end was trimmed by 4 bases and the J gene end by 3 bases; junction bases not matched to a gene: 19. This CDR3 region has 20 residues. Germline values: CDR1 PRHDT, CDR2 FYEKMQ (reference sequence). Written as DNA, the CDR3 is TGTGCCAGCAGCTCCCGTTCTCCGGCCCTTCAAGCGGGAGACACCGGGGAGCTGTTTTTT. It codes for CASSSRSPALQAGDTGELFF.

The sample holds one count of this clone. V usage is TRBV27 and J usage is TRBJ2-3; TRBD2 aligns across 9 bases. Unmatched junction bases numbered 12, after V lost 8 bases and J lost 0 bases. The CDR3 sequence is 17 residues long. Germline CDR1 MNHEY, CDR2 SMNVEV (reference sequence). CDR3 in DNA: TGTGCCAGCGGGGGCCCTAGCGGGATTGCTAGCACAGATACGCAGTATTTT. Amino acid sequence: CASGGPSGIASTDTQYF.

This chain uses TRBV15 with TRBJ2-1, with D possibly being TRBD2 (5 bases). Germline values: CDR1 LNHNV, CDR2 YYDKDF (reference sequence). The germline V and J ends were trimmed by 1 base and 3 bases, with 13 bases remaining between them. This CDR3 contains 16 residues. CDR3 region: CATSRASWELYNEQFF. The CDR3 DNA reads as TGTGCCACCAGCAGAGCCTCTTGGGAGCTCTACAATGAGCAGTTCTTC.

V and J are TRBV2 and TRBJ1-5; 8 bases fit TRBD1. The germline gives CDR1 SNHLY, CDR2 FYNNEI. The CDR3 totals 15 residues. V shed 1 base, J shed 2 bases, and the junction held 1 base outside the gene matches. CDR3 protein: CASSEGGQGNQPQHF. The CDR3 nucleotides read TGTGCCAGCAGTGAAGGGGGACAGGGCAATCAGCCCCAGCATTTT.

This clone showed up just a few times. The chain has TRBV2 and TRBJ2-7; D uncertain. The CDR3 covers 15 residues. The V gene's germline CDR1 is SNHLY and CDR2 FYNNEI. Trimming pared 8 bases from V and 3 bases from J, leaving 20 bases between. CDR3 sequence reads: CASSPQAQANYEQYF. CDR3 nucleotide sequence: TGTGCCAGCTCACCCCAGGCGCAGGCCAACTACGAGCAGTACTTC.

The chain has TRBV6-6 and TRBJ1-1; 9 bases agree with TRBD1. Trimming at V came to 4 bases and at J to 0 bases, leaving 0 bases not matched to a gene. CDR1 MNHNY and CDR2 SVGAGI come from the germline V gene (reference sequence). The CDR3 consists of 14 residues. CDR3 region: CASSWDRVNTEAFF. The DNA of the CDR3 is TGTGCCAGCAGTTGGGACAGGGTGAACACTGAAGCTTTCTTT.

Notes on this clone: Other DNA variants within this sample encode the same CDR3. The chain employs TRBV5-1 and TRBJ1-1, with TRBD1 as a possible D gene (5 bases). V dropped 4 bases and J dropped 1 base, with 8 bases sitting between them. Germline CDR1 SGHRS, CDR2 YFSETQ. This CDR3 contains 13 residues. CDR3 amino acids: CASSPGQNTEAFF. Written as DNA, the CDR3 is TGCGCCAGCAGCCCAGGACAGAACACTGAAGCTTTCTTT.

The chain combines TRBV28 with TRBJ2-1; a weak D match, TRBD2 (7 bases). This CDR3 has 14 residues. The germline V gene encodes CDR1 MDHEN and CDR2 SYDVKM. Deletions cut 5 bases from V and 8 bases from J, with 16 bases between. The CDR3 sequence is CASSGGPAGDEQFF. The CDR3 DNA sequence: TGTGCCAGCAGTGGGGGGCCGGCGGGGGATGAGCAGTTCTTC.

The chain links TRBV4-2 to TRBJ2-1; the match to TRBD1 covers 9 bases. The CDR3 contains 16 residues. Germline loops: CDR1 LGHNA, CDR2 YNFKEQ. V lost 1 base, J lost 0 bases, and 1 base stayed unmatched. CDR3 sequence: CASSQGDRDSYNEQFF. The CDR3 DNA sequence: TGTGCCAGCAGCCAAGGGGACAGGGACTCCTACAATGAGCAGTTCTTC.

The chain combines TRBV9 with TRBJ2-2, with 11 positions matching TRBD1. The length of the CDR3 is 17 residues. J gave up 4 bases and V 3 bases, and 8 bases lay outside the gene matches. Germline V gene data show CDR1 as SGDLS and CDR2 as YYNGEE. This CDR3 reads CASSDRRTGGITGELFF. The CDR3 coding sequence is TGTGCCAGCAGCGACCGCCGGACAGGGGGCATCACCGGGGAGCTGTTTTTT.

This clone was detected a few times. The CDR3 coding sequence is TGTGCCAGCAGCCGACAGGGGGACAACCCTTACTACGAGCAGTACTTC. Translated, it gives CASSRQGDNPYYEQYF. The chain is built from TRBV6-4 and TRBJ2-7; TRBD1 matches at 9 bases. The CDR3 extends over 16 amino acids. V gave up 6 bases and J gave up 3 bases; unmatched junction bases: 12. CDR1 and CDR2 from the germline V gene are MRHNA and SNTAGT.

The chain uses TRBV6-5 and TRBJ2-1; the D is unclear. CDR1 and CDR2 (germline): MNHEY, SVGAGI. The CDR3 runs 13 residues. V was shortened by 5 bases and J by 12 bases, with 17 bases between the two germline ends. The CDR3 DNA sequence: TGTGCCAGCAGTCCTACGACTGGTTTGGTGCAGTTCTTC. This codes for CASSPTTGLVQFF.

This sequence joins TRBV28 and TRBJ2-1; 12 bases agree with TRBD2. The V and J ends lost 4 bases and 1 base, in that order; junction bases with no gene match: 20. The CDR3 is made up of 22 amino acids. Germline values: CDR1 MDHEN, CDR2 SYDVKM. The CDR3 protein is CASSYKMSSGRAVGSSYNEQFF. CDR3 DNA: TGTGCCAGCAGTTATAAAATGTCTAGCGGGAGGGCCGTTGGCTCTTCCTACAATGAGCAGTTCTTC.

The chain combines TRBV6-1 with TRBJ1-3, with D possibly TRBD1 on 5 matching bases. The germline gives CDR1 MNHNS, CDR2 SASEGT. CDR3 length: 13 amino acids. V lost 8 bases and J lost 2, with 10 bases in between. DNA of the CDR3: TGTGCCAGCGCTTCGGGGGCTGGAAACACCATATATTTT. Translated: CASASGAGNTIYF.

The genes are TRBV10-3 and TRBJ1-1; D is ambiguous. The CDR3 loop spans 13 amino acids. Germline V gives CDR1 ENHRY, CDR2 SYGVKD. Trimming pared 7 bases from V and 0 bases from J, leaving 9 bases between. CDR3: CAITPGMNTEAFF. The CDR3 DNA reads as TGTGCCATCACCCCGGGAATGAACACTGAAGCTTTCTTT.

The chain links TRBV5-1 to TRBJ2-2; weak D call: TRBD2 (5 bases). Germline CDR1 reads SGHRS; CDR2 reads YFSETQ. The CDR3 covers 12 residues. Trimming pared 4 bases from V and 7 bases from J, leaving 8 bases between. The CDR3 protein is CASSTEGGELFF. The CDR3 nucleotides read TGCGCCAGCAGCACAGAGGGCGGGGAGCTGTTTTTT.

The V gene is TRBV4-2, the J gene TRBJ2-7; a possible D gene is TRBD1 (6 bases). This CDR3 spans 13 amino acids. Germline values: CDR1 LGHNA, CDR2 YNFKEQ. V lost 4 bases and J 4 bases, leaving 11 bases between the germline ends. CDR3 nucleotides: TGTGCCAGCAGCCTTCCGGACAGTTACGAGCAGTACTTC. Amino acids: CASSLPDSYEQYF.

The chain recombines TRBV29-1 with TRBJ1-1, with TRBD1 as a possible D gene (6 bases). From germline, CDR1 is SQVTM and CDR2 ANQGSEA. V was cut by 4 bases and J by 4 bases, with 16 bases left in between. The CDR3 length is 14 residues. CDR3 in amino acids: CSVVMGAGGTEAFF. The CDR3 nucleotides are TGCAGCGTTGTGATGGGGGCGGGAGGCACTGAAGCTTTCTTT.

This clone was seen a few times. This chain links TRBV7-6 with TRBJ1-2; D not resolved. The CDR3 sequence is 13 residues long. Per germline, CDR1 SGHVS and CDR2 FNYEAQ. The V gene lost 3 bases and the J gene lost 3 bases, with 8 bases spanning the gap. In DNA, the CDR3 is TGTGCCAGCAGCTTTGGGAGGCACTATGGCTACACCTTC. Amino acid sequence: CASSFGRHYGYTF.

CDR3 sequence reads: CASSRGRLAGGPNTGELFF. CDR3 nucleotide sequence: TGTGCCAGCAGCCGGGGCCGACTAGCGGGGGGCCCGAACACCGGGGAGCTGTTTTTT. The rearrangement joins TRBV9 to TRBJ2-2; 13 bases map to TRBD2. The CDR3 contains 19 residues. V lost 4 bases, J lost 0 bases, and 9 bases stayed unmatched. The germline CDR1 and CDR2 sequences are SGDLS and YYNGEE.

The chain has TRBV6-1 and TRBJ1-1, with D perhaps matching TRBD1 (6 bases). CDR3 length: 12 residues. With 4 bases removed from V and 11 bases from J, the gap between germline ends came to 14 bases. CDR1 MNHNS and CDR2 SASEGT come from the germline V gene. CDR3 protein: CASSVAGGRAFF. The CDR3 region has the DNA TGTGCCAGCAGTGTGGCGGGGGGCCGGGCTTTCTTT.

The V call is TRBV12-5, the J call TRBJ2-2, with D possibly matching TRBD2 (6 bases). Trimming took 5 bases from V and 2 from J, leaving 12 bases between them. The CDR3 extends over 15 amino acids. CDR1 and CDR2 (germline): LGHNT, FRNRAP. The CDR3 nucleotides read TGTGCTAGTGGTCGCATTAGCGGAAACACCGGGGAGCTGTTTTTT. It encodes CASGRISGNTGELFF.